This T cell receptor beta chain was documented in a study of blood T cell repertoires in COVID-19. Background on the study: Sites across the United States, Italy and Spain contributed samples from acute and convalescent COVID-19. Sample material is recorded as cDNA or gDNA derived from T cells, B-cell-depleted T cells, or PBMCs.

Under the authors' procedure: Nucleated cell number was recorded as an estimate derived from reference gene primer amplification. Assay: immunoSEQ multiplex PCR; the TCRdb copy retains only in-frame clones and omits some. That table is the source of V, J and clone size, and D and trimming were worked out from the DNA. The sample contains some 190,000 clones, approximately 85% of which appear only once. V was clipped by 2 bases and J by 6 bases; unmatched bases: 5. This CDR3 spans 15 amino acids. Germline V gene lookup returns CDR1 SQVTM and CDR2 ANQGSEA. This clone showed up just once. The TCR sequence derives from a woman in her 70s with active or convalescent COVID-19. This chain links TRBV29-1 with TRBJ2-2; 11 nucleotides match TRBD2. Sequencing used peripheral blood. The CDR3 DNA reads as TGCAGCGTTGAATTAGGGACTAGCGGACCCGGGGAGCTGTTTTTT. It codes for CSVELGTSGPGELFF.